The source of this T cell receptor beta chain is a study of prognosis after radiotherapy for stage I lung cancer. Study-wide context: Every patient with non-small cell lung cancer was judged medically inoperable.

There are many counts of this clonotype. Approximately 6 milliliters of peripheral blood were drawn at each of two time points. CDR3 size: 13 residues. Trimming stripped 4 bases from V and 1 base from J, with 5 bases between. In germline, CDR1 is SGHTA, CDR2 FQGTGA. From genomic DNA, two-round multiplex PCR was used to amplify TCR beta CDR3. Gene-specific TRBV and TRBJ primers were used in PCR round one. Via MiXCR, TCRdb re-called the multiplex PCR reads, giving one row per CDR3 protein. The sample consists of fewer than 25,000 distinct CDR3 sequences, about 42% of them appearing once. Sequencing was performed on PBMCs, taken before or after stereotactic body radiation therapy (not recorded which). This chain links TRBV7-3 with TRBJ1-3, with D hard to call. The source is a donor aged 50 or older with non-small cell lung cancer. CDR3 amino acids: CASSSNSGNTIYF. The CDR3 DNA is TGTGCCAGCAGCTCGAATTCTGGAAACACCATATATTTT.